The next 32 T cell receptor beta chains were all read from a single sample in a study of T-cell reconstitution after alpha-beta-depleted transplantation in children. Molecular barcoding with unique molecular identifiers was used for the TCRbeta library. TCRdb re-called the PCR reads through MiXCR, storing one row per CDR3 protein. The sample lists some 550,000 distinct CDR3 sequences; 20% to 25% were seen once. Source: PBMCs, mostly from graft donor cells, taken 360 days after TCRalphabeta/CD19-depleted stem cell transplant. Receptor source: a boy in the first two years of life who had a stem cell transplant for acute myeloid leukemia, so the T cells may come from the graft donor.

J is TRBJ1-2 and V is TRBV9; TRBD1 agrees at 7 bases. This CDR3 comprises 13 residues. V shed 7 bases and J 8 bases; nucleotides not matched to a gene: 11. Germline loops: CDR1 SGDLS, CDR2 YYNGEE. The CDR3 DNA reads as TGTGCCAGCTCCCAACAGGGGCTACAGGGCTACACCTTC. Protein sequence: CASSQQGLQGYTF.

This clonotype was found many times. The rearrangement joins TRBV20-1 to TRBJ2-4; TRBD2 aligns across 11 bases. The trim removed 3 bases at V and 0 bases at J, leaving 7 bases unmatched. Germline V gene sequence: CDR1 DFQATT, CDR2 SNEGSKA (reference sequence). This CDR3 spans 17 amino acids. CDR3 sequence: CSARGTSGLKAKNIQYF. As DNA, the CDR3 is TGCAGTGCTAGGGGGACTAGCGGCCTGAAAGCCAAAAACATTCAGTACTTC.

This clonotype was detected a few times. The chain combines TRBV5-1 with TRBJ2-5; D tentatively fits TRBD1 or TRBD2 (5 bases each). From germline, CDR1 is SGHRS and CDR2 YFSETQ. This CDR3 comprises 14 residues. V was cut by 4 bases and J by 1 base, with 11 bases left in between. The CDR3 is CASSLGPSQETQYF. As DNA, the CDR3 is TGCGCCAGCAGCCTGGGACCTAGCCAAGAGACCCAGTACTTC.

In this sample, this clonotype turned up a few times. The chain joins TRBV5-1 to TRBJ2-1, with TRBD2 identical over 7 bases. CDR1 and CDR2 from the germline V gene are SGHRS and YFSETQ. This CDR3 spans 15 amino acids. V lost 2 bases and J lost 4; bases outside the gene matches: 6. The CDR3 reads CASSFSGTDYNEQFF. Here the CDR3 DNA reads TGCGCCAGCAGCTTCAGCGGGACCGATTACAATGAGCAGTTCTTC.

Points on this clonotype: A much bigger clone sits one base away, suggesting this may be a read error. Here the CDR3 reads CASSYSRGLPYEQYF. For the CDR3, the DNA is TGTGCCAGCAGTTACTCGCGGGGGCTTCCCTACGAGCAGTACTTC. The chain links TRBV6-5 to TRBJ2-7, with a weak D call TRBD2 (7 bases). Germline CDR1 is MNHEY and CDR2 is SVGAGI. CDR3 length: 15 amino acids. V lost 0 bases to trimming and J lost 2 bases, with 11 bases between them.

This chain uses TRBV29-1 with TRBJ1-1, with D unclear. V shed 3 bases and J shed 4 bases, with 15 bases lying between them. CDR1 and CDR2 (germline): SQVTM, ANQGSEA. This CDR3 has 14 residues. CDR3 DNA: TGCAGCGTTGAGTTGACATATTCAAGCACTGAAGCTTTCTTT. It encodes CSVELTYSSTEAFF.

The sample holds a few counts of this clonotype. V is TRBV12-3 or TRBV12-4 and J is TRBJ1-1; D not resolved. V was shortened by 7 bases and J by 0 bases, with 18 bases between the two germline ends. The CDR3 runs to 16 residues. Written as DNA, the CDR3 is TGTGCCAGCACCTCGTTAGCTCCCCTGATGAACACTGAAGCTTTCTTT. Translated, it gives CASTSLAPLMNTEAFF.

This clonotype showed up just a few times. The V call is TRBV4-1, the J call TRBJ2-7; 11 positions match TRBD2. In germline, CDR1 is MGHRA, CDR2 YSYEKL. CDR3 size: 20 residues. Losses at the gene ends were 3 bases for V and 7 bases for J; bases not matched to a gene: 23. CDR3 DNA sequence: TGCGCCAGCAGCCATGATATCTGGGCGGGGACTAGCGGCAACACGGGGGAGCAGTACTTC. It encodes CASSHDIWAGTSGNTGEQYF.

The chain uses TRBV20-1 and TRBJ2-1; TRBD1 matches at 9 bases. Germline values: CDR1 DFQATT, CDR2 SNEGSKA (reference sequence). Trimming took 5 bases from V and 9 from J; bases not matched to a gene: 8. The CDR3 runs 13 residues. In DNA form, the CDR3 reads TGCAGTGCTCCTCGGACAGGGGACGGTGAGCAGTTCTTC. Protein product: CSAPRTGDGEQFF.

This clonotype has only a few counts. The rearrangement uses TRBV10-3 and TRBJ2-4; D ambiguous. The CDR3 is made up of 12 amino acids. The V gene's germline CDR1 is ENHRY and CDR2 SYGVKD. Trimming pared 8 bases from V and 8 bases from J, leaving 13 bases between. The CDR3 protein is CAIGSATDIQYF. Here the CDR3 DNA reads TGTGCCATCGGATCTGCAACGGACATTCAGTACTTC.

This clonotype turned up a few times. The chain uses TRBV9 and TRBJ2-3, with a possible D match to TRBD1 (6 bases). The CDR3 consists of 13 residues. Trimming shortened V by 4 bases and J by 5 bases, and 11 bases separated the two germline ends. CDR1 and CDR2 from the germline V gene are SGDLS and YYNGEE. In DNA form, the CDR3 reads TGTGCCAGCAGCTTCCAGGGGCGAGATACGCAGTATTTT. Translation: CASSFQGRDTQYF.

The rearrangement links TRBV7-2 to TRBJ2-1; tentatively, D is TRBD1 or TRBD2 (6 bases each). The CDR3 runs 16 residues. Trimming cost V 5 bases and J 10 bases, with 24 bases left between them. Germline V gene data show CDR1 as SGHTA and CDR2 as FQGNSA. CDR3 sequence: CASSPPPGAGQVEQFF. Written as DNA, the CDR3 is TGTGCCAGCAGCCCCCCCCCCGGCGCGGGACAAGTCGAGCAGTTCTTC.

This clonotype was counted a few times. This chain joins TRBV7-2 and TRBJ2-7; D is perhaps TRBD1 or TRBD2 (5 bases each). This CDR3 region has 15 residues. Trimming left V 0 bases short and J 5 bases short, with 14 bases between. From germline, CDR1 is SGHTA and CDR2 FQGNSA. The CDR3 here is CASSLAWGAADEQYF. The CDR3 DNA follows: TGTGCCAGCAGCTTAGCATGGGGCGCAGCGGACGAGCAGTACTTC.

Many counts were recorded for this clonotype. The gene calls are TRBV29-1 and TRBJ1-4; D not certain. This CDR3 spans 12 amino acids. Trimming pared 3 bases from V and 10 bases from J, leaving 12 bases between. From germline, CDR1 is SQVTM and CDR2 ANQGSEA. Written as DNA, the CDR3 is TGCAGCGTTGAGGTGGGGTTTGGAAAACTGTTTTTT. Its translation: CSVEVGFGKLFF.

There are many counts of this clonotype. The chain has TRBV6-5 and TRBJ2-2; tentatively, D is TRBD1 (6 bases). CDR1 and CDR2 (germline): MNHEY, SVGAGI. V lost 7 bases to trimming and J lost 6 bases, with 9 bases between them. The CDR3 contains 12 residues. As DNA, the CDR3 is TGTGCCAGCACAGGGGTGGCCGGGGAGCTGTTTTTT. Translating gives CASTGVAGELFF.

This clonotype was observed a handful of times. The chain recombines TRBV5-4 with TRBJ2-3; weak D call: TRBD1 (5 bases). The V end lost 4 bases, the J end lost 4 bases, and 10 bases lay between the germline ends. Germline values: CDR1 SGHNT, CDR2 YYREEE (reference sequence). The CDR3 consists of 13 residues. CDR3 region: CASSATVPDTQYF. CDR3 sequence (DNA): TGTGCCAGCAGCGCGACAGTTCCAGATACGCAGTATTTT.

This clonotype was found a few times. The rearrangement uses TRBV19 and TRBJ1-6; 10 bases agree with TRBD1. The V gene's germline CDR1 is LNHDA and CDR2 SQIVND (reference sequence). The CDR3 runs 15 residues. V lost 8 bases, J lost 9 bases, and 10 bases stayed unmatched. The CDR3: CASGTTDRGISPLHF. The CDR3 DNA sequence: TGTGCCAGTGGCACGACGGACAGGGGGATTTCACCCCTCCACTTT.

This clonotype has a count of ten or more. CDR3 in amino acids: CATSKQGFEQFF. CDR3 DNA sequence: TGTGCCACCAGCAAGCAGGGGTTTGAGCAGTTCTTC. The chain couples TRBV24-1 to TRBJ2-1; tentative D call: TRBD1 (6 bases). The germline V gene has CDR1 KGHDR and CDR2 SFDVKD. The CDR3 is 12 amino acids. The V end was cut by 7 bases, the J end by 9 bases, with 12 bases between.

This clonotype was seen ten or more times. The chain recombines TRBV7-9 with TRBJ1-4, with TRBD1 identical over 9 bases. CDR1 is SEHNR and CDR2 is FQNEAQ in the germline V gene (reference sequence). The CDR3 is 14 residues long. The V gene end was trimmed by 1 base and the J gene end by 8 bases; junction bases not matched to a gene: 2. CDR3 in amino acids: CASSLGTGAEKLFF. The CDR3 DNA reads as TGTGCCAGCAGCTTAGGGACAGGGGCAGAAAAACTGTTTTTT.

The genes are TRBV7-9 and TRBJ2-1, with D hard to call. CDR3 size: 14 residues. Trimming removed 2 bases from V and 8 bases from J, with 13 bases in between. Germline CDR1 SEHNR, CDR2 FQNEAQ (reference sequence). This CDR3 is CASSLNPADDEQFF. In DNA, the CDR3 is TGTGCCAGCAGCTTAAACCCTGCAGACGATGAGCAGTTCTTC.

V and J are TRBV5-1 and TRBJ2-7; TRBD1 agrees at 11 bases. Germline CDR1 SGHRS, CDR2 YFSETQ. V lost 3 bases to trimming and J lost 10 bases; unmatched junction nucleotides: 3. The CDR3 loop spans 12 amino acids. The CDR3 sequence is CASSYGTGGQYF. The CDR3 bases are TGCGCCAGCAGCTATGGGACAGGGGGACAGTACTTC.

This clonotype showed up many times. In DNA form, the CDR3 reads TGCAGCGCCTCTCCTTGGACAGGTTACACAGATACGCAGTATTTT. Amino acid sequence: CSASPWTGYTDTQYF. V is TRBV20-1 and J is TRBJ2-3; 7 bases match TRBD1. The CDR3 is made up of 15 amino acids. From germline, CDR1 is DFQATT and CDR2 SNEGSKA (reference sequence).

The V gene is TRBV6-1, the J gene TRBJ2-3; 7 bases are shared with TRBD2. The germline gives CDR1 MNHNS, CDR2 SASEGT. Unmatched junction bases numbered 9, after V lost 7 bases and J lost 2 bases. CDR3 size: 15 residues. CDR3 nucleotide sequence: TGTGCCAGCAAGTCGAGCGGGGTGTACACAGATACGCAGTATTTT. This translates into CASKSSGVYTDTQYF.

This clonotype was counted a few times. The rearrangement uses TRBV28 and TRBJ1-4; D is perhaps TRBD1 (5 bases). CDR3 length equals 15 residues. Per germline, CDR1 MDHEN and CDR2 SYDVKM. Trimming removed 3 bases from V and 3 bases from J, with 11 bases in between. Here the CDR3 reads CASSFPTGPNEKLFF. The CDR3 nucleotides are TGTGCCAGCAGTTTCCCAACAGGACCTAATGAAAAACTGTTTTTT.

This clonotype was picked up a small number of times. The chain's CDR3 is CASSLPQSGQYF. The CDR3 DNA reads TGTGCCAGCAGCTTGCCCCAGTCGGGCCAGTACTTC. This sequence joins TRBV5-6 and TRBJ2-5, with D unclear. CDR1 SGHDT and CDR2 YYEEEE come from the germline V gene. V was cut by 1 base and J by 10 bases, with 11 bases left in between. CDR3 length equals 12 residues. Filled out from reference TRBV5-6 and TRBJ2-5, the complete variable domain reads DAGVTQSPTHLIKTRGQQVTLRCSPKSGHDTVSWYQQALGQGPQFIFQYYEEEERQRGNFPDRFSGHQFPNYSSELNVNALLLGDSALYLCASSLPQSGQYFGPGTRLLVL.

This chain links TRBV6-2 or TRBV6-3 with TRBJ1-6; 11 positions match TRBD1. The CDR3 length is 14 residues. V gave up 2 bases and J gave up 9 bases; unmatched junction bases: 0. Germline CDR1 is MNHEY and CDR2 is SVGEGT. The CDR3 protein is CASSYGTGGSPLHF. The CDR3 DNA follows: TGTGCCAGCAGTTACGGGACAGGGGGTTCACCCCTCCACTTT.

The gene calls are TRBV2 and TRBJ2-1, with D unresolved. This CDR3 comprises 17 residues. Germline V CDR1 and CDR2: SNHLY, FYNNEI. With 8 bases removed from V and 6 bases from J, the gap between germline ends came to 26 bases. The CDR3 bases are TGTGCCAGCGAATCCCTCAAATCCGGGTCTTCAGGCAATGAGCAGTTCTTC. It codes for CASESLKSGSSGNEQFF.

The chain recombines TRBV24-1 with TRBJ2-5; perhaps TRBD1 as D (6 bases). The ends were cut back, 3 bases at V and 3 bases at J, with 19 bases in the middle. Germline CDR1 and CDR2: KGHDR and SFDVKD. The CDR3 totals 17 residues. The CDR3 DNA is TGTGCCACCAGTGATCCCCGCCCGACAGGAATCGAAGAGACCCAGTACTTC. Translating it yields CATSDPRPTGIEETQYF.

This clonotype was recorded many times. The chain couples TRBV20-1 to TRBJ1-1; maybe TRBD1 (5 bases). Germline V gene lookup returns CDR1 DFQATT and CDR2 SNEGSKA (reference sequence). The CDR3 has 11 amino acids. The CDR3 DNA follows: TGCAGCGCCAGGGTGAACACTGAAGCTTTCTTT. Translated, it gives CSARVNTEAFF.

In this sample, this clonotype turned up many times. J is TRBJ1-5 and V is TRBV29-1, with TRBD1 matching over 9 bases. Germline V lookup: CDR1 SQVTM, CDR2 ANQGSEA. This CDR3 is built from 15 residues. Trimming cost V 6 bases and J 3 bases; bases outside gene matches: 9. As DNA, the CDR3 is TGCAGCGTCTCGGGACAGGGAGAGAACAATCAGCCCCAGCATTTT. It yields the protein CSVSGQGENNQPQHF.

With respect to this clonotype: This sequence may be a read error, since a much larger clone differs from it by one base. The chain links TRBV5-1 to TRBJ2-1; no clear D gene. V was pared by 4 bases and J by 6 bases, with 8 bases between. The V gene's germline CDR1 is SGHRS and CDR2 YFSETQ. CDR3 length: 12 amino acids. Written as DNA, the CDR3 is TGCGCCAGCAGCCGCTGGATCAATGAGCAGTTCTTC. Its translation is CASSRWINEQFF.

This clonotype has a handful of counts. J is TRBJ2-3 and V is TRBV20-1; TRBD2 matches at 15 bases. The V gene end was trimmed by 6 bases and the J gene end by 2 bases; junction bases not matched to a gene: 3. This CDR3 is built from 15 residues. CDR1 DFQATT and CDR2 SNEGSKA come from the germline V gene (reference sequence). In DNA form, the CDR3 reads TGCAGTGCGGGGACTAGCGGGGGGCCCACAGATACGCAGTATTTT. It yields the protein CSAGTSGGPTDTQYF.